A single TCR beta chain is shown here with its context. Categorization into cohorts depended on clinical history that participants reported. The entry originates in a study of blood T cell repertoires in COVID-19. The wider study: There were acute and convalescent COVID-19 samples, and they came from the United States, Italy and Spain. The analysed material was cDNA or gDNA that came from T cells, B-cell-depleted T cells, or PBMCs.

As handled by the study authors: Nucleated cell number was recorded as an estimate derived from reference gene primer amplification. The table came from immunoSEQ multiplex PCR; TCRdb's copy has only in-frame clones and leaves some out. The V and J calls and clone size come from that table; D and trimming were worked out from the DNA. The sample holds about 190,000 clones; about 84% are singletons and the top ten take around 6%. The V gene's germline CDR1 is MDHEN and CDR2 SYDVKM. The V and J ends lost 6 bases and 4 bases, in that order; junction bases with no gene match: 6. The CDR3 length is 14 residues.

The specimen was PBMCs or T cells enriched from blood (not recorded which). The clonotype was recovered from a man aged 35-49 years with acute COVID-19. The chain is built from TRBV28 and TRBJ1-5; 7 bases match TRBD1. CDR3 nucleotide sequence: TGTGCCAGCAGACAGGGGTACTCTAATCAGCCCCAGCATTTT. Protein sequence: CASRQGYSNQPQHF. The full variable domain, rest sourced from reference TRBV28 and TRBJ1-5, is DVKVTQSSRYLVKRTGEKVFLECVQDMDHENMFWYRQDPGLGLRLIYFSYDVKMKEKGDIPEGYSVSREKKERFSLILESASTNQTSMYLCASRQGYSNQPQHFGDGTRLSIL.